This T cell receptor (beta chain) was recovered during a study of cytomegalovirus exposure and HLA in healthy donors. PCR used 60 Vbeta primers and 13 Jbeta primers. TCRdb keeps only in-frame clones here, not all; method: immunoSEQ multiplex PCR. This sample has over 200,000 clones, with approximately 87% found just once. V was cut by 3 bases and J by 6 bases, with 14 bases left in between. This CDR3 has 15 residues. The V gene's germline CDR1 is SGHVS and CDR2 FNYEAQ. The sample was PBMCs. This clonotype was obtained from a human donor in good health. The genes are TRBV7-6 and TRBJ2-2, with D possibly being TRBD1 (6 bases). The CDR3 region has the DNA TGTGCCAGCAGCTTTCAAGACAGGCACGCCGGGGAGCTGTTTTTT. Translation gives CASSFQDRHAGELFF.